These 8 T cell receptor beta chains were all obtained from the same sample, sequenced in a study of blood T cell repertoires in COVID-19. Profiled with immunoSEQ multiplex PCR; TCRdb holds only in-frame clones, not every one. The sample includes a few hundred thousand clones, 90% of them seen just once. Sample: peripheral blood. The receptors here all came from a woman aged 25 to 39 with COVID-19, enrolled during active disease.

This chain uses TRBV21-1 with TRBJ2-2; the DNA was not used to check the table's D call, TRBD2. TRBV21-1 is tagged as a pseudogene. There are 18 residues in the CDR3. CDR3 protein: CASSKEFRGEANTGELFF. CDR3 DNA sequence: TGTGCCAGCAGCAAAGAATTTCGCGGGGAGGCGAACACCGGGGAGCTGTTTTTT.

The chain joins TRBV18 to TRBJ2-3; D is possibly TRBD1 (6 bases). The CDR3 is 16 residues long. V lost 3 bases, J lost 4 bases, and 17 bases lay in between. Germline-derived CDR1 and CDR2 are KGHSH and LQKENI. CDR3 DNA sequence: TGTGCCAGCTCACCGCTACAGGGCTTTCAGCCAGATACGCAGTATTTT. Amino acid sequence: CASSPLQGFQPDTQYF.

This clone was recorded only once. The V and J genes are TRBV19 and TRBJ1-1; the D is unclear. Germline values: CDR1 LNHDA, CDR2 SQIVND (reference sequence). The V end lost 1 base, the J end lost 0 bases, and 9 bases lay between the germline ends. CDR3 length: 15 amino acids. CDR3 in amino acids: CASSIAGAMNTEAFF. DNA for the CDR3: TGTGCCAGTAGTATAGCCGGAGCCATGAACACTGAAGCTTTCTTT.

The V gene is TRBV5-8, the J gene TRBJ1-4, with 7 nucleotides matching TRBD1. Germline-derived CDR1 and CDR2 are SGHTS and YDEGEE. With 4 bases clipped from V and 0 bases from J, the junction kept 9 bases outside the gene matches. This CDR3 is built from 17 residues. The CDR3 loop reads CASSGTVPVATNEKLFF. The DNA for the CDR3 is TGTGCCAGCAGCGGGACAGTACCAGTCGCAACTAATGAAAAACTGTTTTTT.

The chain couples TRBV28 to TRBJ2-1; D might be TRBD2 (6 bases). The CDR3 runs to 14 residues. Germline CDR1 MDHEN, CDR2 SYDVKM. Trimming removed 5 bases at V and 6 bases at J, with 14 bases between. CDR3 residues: CASSEDGGLNEQFF. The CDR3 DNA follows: TGTGCCAGCAGTGAGGACGGGGGACTCAATGAGCAGTTCTTC.

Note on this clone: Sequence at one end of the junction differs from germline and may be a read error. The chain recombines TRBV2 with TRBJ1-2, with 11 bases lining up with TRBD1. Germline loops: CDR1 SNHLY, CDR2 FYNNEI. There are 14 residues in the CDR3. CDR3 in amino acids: CASVGQGAKYGYTF. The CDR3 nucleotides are TGTGCCAGCGTAGGACAGGGGGCTAAGTATGGCTACACCTTC.

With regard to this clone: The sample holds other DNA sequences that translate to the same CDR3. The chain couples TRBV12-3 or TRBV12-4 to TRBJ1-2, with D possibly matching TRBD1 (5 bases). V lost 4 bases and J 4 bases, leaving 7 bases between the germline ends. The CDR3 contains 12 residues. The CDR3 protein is CASSSTGYGYTF. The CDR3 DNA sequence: TGTGCCAGCAGTTCCACAGGCTATGGCTACACCTTC.

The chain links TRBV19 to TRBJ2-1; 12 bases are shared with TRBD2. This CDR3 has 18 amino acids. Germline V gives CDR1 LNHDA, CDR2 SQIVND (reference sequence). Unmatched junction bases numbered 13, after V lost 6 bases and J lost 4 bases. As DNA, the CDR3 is TGTGCCAGTAGAAACCCCACAACCACTAGCGGGAGGTACAATGAGCAGTTCTTC. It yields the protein CASRNPTTTSGRYNEQFF.